This is a list of T cell receptor beta chains from one sample in a study of T-cell reconstitution after alpha-beta-depleted transplantation in children. TCRdb reprocessed the PCR reads with MiXCR, giving one entry per CDR3 protein. Of fewer than 1 million distinct CDR3 sequences in the sample, 15% to 20% are singletons; the top ten hold about 4.6%. The sequencing here drew on PBMCs, mostly from graft donor cells, taken 360 days after TCRalphabeta/CD19-depleted stem cell transplant. The source is a male patient between 5 and 17 years old who had a stem cell transplant for acute lymphoblastic leukemia, so the T cells may come from the graft donor. The CDR3 runs from the conserved cysteine through the conserved F or W. Each record gives: CDR3 protein, CDR3 DNA, D gene, J gene, V gene, clone size. The D gene is left open where the match is weak. The listing skips clone size in some rows; elsewhere it reads once, few, many or a size class.

CDR3aa: CSVERAGTGNTIYF
CDR3nt: TGCAGCGTTGAAAGGGCAGGGACTGGAAACACCATATATTTT
d_gene: NA
j_gene: TRBJ1-3
v_gene: TRBV29-1
abundance: few

CDR3aa: CASSLEGTSRGELFF
CDR3nt: TGCGCCAGCAGCTTGGAAGGGACTAGCAGAGGGGAGCTGTTTTTT
d_gene: TRBD2
j_gene: TRBJ2-2
v_gene: TRBV5-1
abundance: few

CDR3aa: CASGQTWGLANEAFF
CDR3nt: TGTGCTAGTGGTCAAACCTGGGGACTCGCGAACGAAGCTTTCTTT
d_gene: NA
j_gene: TRBJ1-1
v_gene: TRBV12-5
abundance: NA

CDR3aa: CASSQDASSYSYEQYF
CDR3nt: TGTGCCAGCAGCCAAGATGCTAGCAGTTACTCCTACGAGCAGTACTTC
d_gene: NA
j_gene: TRBJ2-7
v_gene: TRBV3-1
abundance: NA

CDR3aa: CASQGLGGQYF
CDR3nt: TGCGCCAGCCAGGGACTAGGCGGCCAGTATTTT
d_gene: TRBD2
j_gene: TRBJ2-3
v_gene: TRBV5-1
abundance: few

CDR3aa: CSASRLAASTDTQYF
CDR3nt: TGCAGTGCTAGTCGACTAGCGGCTAGCACAGATACGCAGTATTTT
d_gene: TRBD2
j_gene: TRBJ2-3
v_gene: TRBV20-1
abundance: NA

CDR3aa: CASSPLGLGPQHF
CDR3nt: TGTGCCAGCAGCCCGTTGGGTCTGGGGCCCCAGCATTTT
d_gene: NA
j_gene: TRBJ1-5
v_gene: TRBV11-2
abundance: NA

CDR3aa: CSVDRGQETQYF
CDR3nt: TGCAGCGTTGATAGAGGCCAAGAGACCCAGTACTTC
d_gene: NA
j_gene: TRBJ2-5
v_gene: TRBV29-1
abundance: many

CDR3aa: CASSEYWTGREGRNEQFF
CDR3nt: TGTGCCAGCAGTGAATATTGGACGGGGCGGGAGGGCCGCAATGAGCAGTTCTTC
d_gene: TRBD2
j_gene: TRBJ2-1
v_gene: TRBV25-1
abundance: NA

CDR3aa: CASSFTGGWYEQYF
CDR3nt: TGTGCCAGCAGCTTCACGGGAGGATGGTACGAGCAGTACTTC
d_gene: TRBD2
j_gene: TRBJ2-7
v_gene: TRBV7-9
abundance: NA

CDR3aa: CATRDRTLAKNIQYF
CDR3nt: TGTGCCACCCGCGATAGAACTTTAGCCAAAAACATTCAGTACTTC
d_gene: NA
j_gene: TRBJ2-4
v_gene: TRBV15
abundance: NA

CDR3aa: CASSLAGAENYEQYF
CDR3nt: TGTGCCAGCAGCTTAGCTGGCGCGGAGAATTACGAGCAGTACTTC
d_gene: NA
j_gene: TRBJ2-7
v_gene: TRBV11-1
abundance: few

CDR3aa: CASSQEGGGTGELFF
CDR3nt: TGCGCCAGCAGCCAAGAAGGGGGAGGCACCGGGGAGCTGTTTTTT
d_gene: NA
j_gene: TRBJ2-2
v_gene: TRBV4-1
abundance: NA

CDR3aa: CASSLLRTRGTQYF
CDR3nt: TGTGCCAGCAGTTTACTTCGGACCCGGGGGACCCAGTACTTC
d_gene: NA
j_gene: TRBJ2-5
v_gene: TRBV12-3/TRBV12-4
abundance: NA

CDR3aa: CASSQAPSSGLHNEQFF
CDR3nt: TGTGCCAGCAGCCAAGCCCCCTCTAGCGGGTTACACAATGAGCAGTTCTTC
d_gene: TRBD2
j_gene: TRBJ2-1
v_gene: TRBV3-1
abundance: NA

CDR3aa: CASSPTPLGRNQPQHF
CDR3nt: TGTGCCAGCAGCCCGACACCTTTAGGTCGCAATCAGCCCCAGCATTTT
d_gene: NA
j_gene: TRBJ1-5
v_gene: TRBV3-1
abundance: NA

CDR3aa: CASSLTITGANVLTF
CDR3nt: TGTGCCAGCAGCTTGACAATCACTGGGGCCAACGTCCTGACTTTC
d_gene: NA
j_gene: TRBJ2-6
v_gene: TRBV5-5
abundance: few

CDR3aa: CASSRTGIYQPQHF
CDR3nt: TGTGCCAGCAGTAGAACAGGCATCTATCAGCCCCAGCATTTT
d_gene: NA
j_gene: TRBJ1-5
v_gene: TRBV27
abundance: NA

CDR3aa: CASSPGGPDTEAFF
CDR3nt: TGTGCCAGCAGTCCAGGGGGACCCGACACTGAAGCTTTCTTT
d_gene: TRBD1
j_gene: TRBJ1-1
v_gene: TRBV12-3/TRBV12-4
abundance: NA

CDR3aa: CASTLGPVETQYF
CDR3nt: TGTGCCAGCACCTTGGGGCCCGTAGAGACCCAGTACTTC
d_gene: NA
j_gene: TRBJ2-5
v_gene: TRBV28
abundance: few

CDR3aa: CASSLGTGTGYGVSTEAFF
CDR3nt: TGCGCCAGCAGCTTGGGAACCGGGACAGGGTATGGAGTGAGCACTGAAGCTTTCTTT
d_gene: TRBD1
j_gene: TRBJ1-1
v_gene: TRBV5-1
abundance: NA

CDR3aa: CASSLVRGPQSEAFF
CDR3nt: TGCGCCAGCAGCTTGGTACGTGGACCCCAAAGTGAAGCTTTCTTT
d_gene: NA
j_gene: TRBJ1-1
v_gene: TRBV5-1
abundance: NA

CDR3aa: CASSVAPDSPLHF
CDR3nt: TGTGCCAGCAGCGTAGCCCCTGATTCACCCCTCCACTTT
d_gene: NA
j_gene: TRBJ1-6
v_gene: TRBV9
abundance: few

CDR3aa: CASSQDPLADTQYF
CDR3nt: TGTGCCAGCAGCCAAGATCCTCTGGCAGATACGCAGTATTTT
d_gene: NA
j_gene: TRBJ2-3
v_gene: TRBV3-1
abundance: few

CDR3aa: CASSSRGPGYEQFF
CDR3nt: TGCGCCAGCAGCTCGCGTGGACCGGGCTATGAGCAGTTCTTC
d_gene: NA
j_gene: TRBJ2-1
v_gene: TRBV5-1
abundance: few

CDR3aa: CASSLAGRRTEQYF
CDR3nt: TGTGCCAGCAGTTTAGCGGGGCGCCGTACCGAGCAGTACTTC
d_gene: NA
j_gene: TRBJ2-7
v_gene: TRBV12-3/TRBV12-4
abundance: few

CDR3aa: CASSPLARETQYF
CDR3nt: TGCGCCAGCAGCCCGCTAGCTAGAGAGACCCAGTACTTC
d_gene: NA
j_gene: TRBJ2-5
v_gene: TRBV4-1
abundance: NA

CDR3aa: CSVEAGRGYEQYF
CDR3nt: TGCAGCGTTGAAGCTGGACGGGGATACGAGCAGTACTTC
d_gene: NA
j_gene: TRBJ2-7
v_gene: TRBV29-1
abundance: NA

CDR3aa: CSVRAPYEQYF
CDR3nt: TGCAGCGTTCGGGCCCCCTACGAGCAGTACTTC
d_gene: NA
j_gene: TRBJ2-7
v_gene: TRBV29-1
abundance: NA

CDR3aa: CASVIGFSTDTQYF
CDR3nt: TGTGCCAGTGTGATAGGATTCAGCACAGATACGCAGTATTTT
d_gene: NA
j_gene: TRBJ2-3
v_gene: TRBV12-3/TRBV12-4
abundance: many

CDR3aa: CASSLRGQGSTDTQYF
CDR3nt: TGCGCCAGCAGTCTTCGGGGACAGGGGAGCACAGATACGCAGTATTTT
d_gene: TRBD1
j_gene: TRBJ2-3
v_gene: TRBV5-1
abundance: many

CDR3aa: CASSFRQDTEAFF
CDR3nt: TGCGCCAGCAGCTTCCGACAAGACACTGAAGCTTTCTTT
d_gene: NA
j_gene: TRBJ1-1
v_gene: TRBV5-1
abundance: few

CDR3aa: CSATGPSGGDTQYF
CDR3nt: TGCAGTGCTACGGGCCCTAGCGGAGGGGATACGCAGTATTTT
d_gene: TRBD2
j_gene: TRBJ2-3
v_gene: TRBV20-1
abundance: once

CDR3aa: CASGLVSGSYNEQFF
CDR3nt: TGTGCTAGTGGTTTGGTTAGCGGATCCTACAATGAGCAGTTCTTC
d_gene: NA
j_gene: TRBJ2-1
v_gene: TRBV12-5
abundance: few

CDR3aa: CSVASAGGPSEQFF
CDR3nt: TGCAGCGTTGCTTCAGCGGGAGGGCCAAGTGAGCAGTTCTTC
d_gene: TRBD2
j_gene: TRBJ2-1
v_gene: TRBV29-1
abundance: few

CDR3aa: CASSHRAASRSGANVLTF
CDR3nt: TGCGCCAGCAGCCACCGGGCAGCTTCTAGGTCTGGGGCCAACGTCCTGACTTTC
d_gene: NA
j_gene: TRBJ2-6
v_gene: TRBV4-1
abundance: few

CDR3aa: CASSLFRNNEQFF
CDR3nt: TGCGCCAGCAGCTTATTCAGAAACAATGAGCAGTTCTTC
d_gene: NA
j_gene: TRBJ2-1
v_gene: TRBV5-1
abundance: NA

CDR3aa: CASSRHRQAGSYEQYF
CDR3nt: TGTGCCAGCAGCCGACACCGACAGGCGGGGAGCTACGAGCAGTACTTC
d_gene: NA
j_gene: TRBJ2-7
v_gene: TRBV7-9
abundance: NA

CDR3aa: CASSSLGLAGGRIANTGELFF
CDR3nt: TGTGCCAGCAGCTCCCTTGGACTAGCGGGAGGTCGGATCGCGAACACCGGGGAGCTGTTTTTT
d_gene: TRBD2
j_gene: TRBJ2-2
v_gene: TRBV11-2
abundance: NA

CDR3aa: CASSSRLFGSYEQYF
CDR3nt: TGTGCCAGCAGCTCTCGGCTCTTCGGCTCCTACGAGCAGTACTTC
d_gene: NA
j_gene: TRBJ2-7
v_gene: TRBV12-3/TRBV12-4
abundance: NA

CDR3aa: CASSFADRADEQFF
CDR3nt: TGTGCCAGCAGCTTTGCGGACAGGGCGGATGAGCAGTTCTTC
d_gene: TRBD1
j_gene: TRBJ2-1
v_gene: TRBV7-9
abundance: many

CDR3aa: CASSPDRTLISYEQYF
CDR3nt: TGTGCCAGCAGTCCCGACAGGACCCTGATCTCCTACGAGCAGTACTTC
d_gene: NA
j_gene: TRBJ2-7
v_gene: TRBV6-1
abundance: NA

CDR3aa: CASRAGTGIPGELFF
CDR3nt: TGTGCCAGCAGAGCCGGGACAGGGATCCCCGGGGAGCTGTTTTTT
d_gene: TRBD1
j_gene: TRBJ2-2
v_gene: TRBV2
abundance: few

CDR3aa: CASSQRPGAGGPTYEQYF
CDR3nt: TGCGCCAGCAGCCAACGCCCTGGAGCGGGAGGGCCGACCTACGAGCAGTACTTC
d_gene: TRBD2
j_gene: TRBJ2-7
v_gene: TRBV4-1
abundance: NA

CDR3aa: CASSYSVQGNTIYF
CDR3nt: TGTGCCAGCAGTTACTCCGTACAGGGAAACACCATATATTTT
d_gene: NA
j_gene: TRBJ1-3
v_gene: TRBV6-5
abundance: NA

CDR3aa: CASRHTGGSVASYNEQFF
CDR3nt: TGTGCCAGCAGGCATACAGGGGGAAGTGTCGCGTCCTACAATGAGCAGTTCTTC
d_gene: TRBD1
j_gene: TRBJ2-1
v_gene: TRBV6-2/TRBV6-3
abundance: few

CDR3aa: CATSSSHLTDNEQFF
CDR3nt: TGTGCCACCAGTTCCTCACACCTGACAGACAATGAGCAGTTCTTC
d_gene: NA
j_gene: TRBJ2-1
v_gene: TRBV24-1
abundance: many